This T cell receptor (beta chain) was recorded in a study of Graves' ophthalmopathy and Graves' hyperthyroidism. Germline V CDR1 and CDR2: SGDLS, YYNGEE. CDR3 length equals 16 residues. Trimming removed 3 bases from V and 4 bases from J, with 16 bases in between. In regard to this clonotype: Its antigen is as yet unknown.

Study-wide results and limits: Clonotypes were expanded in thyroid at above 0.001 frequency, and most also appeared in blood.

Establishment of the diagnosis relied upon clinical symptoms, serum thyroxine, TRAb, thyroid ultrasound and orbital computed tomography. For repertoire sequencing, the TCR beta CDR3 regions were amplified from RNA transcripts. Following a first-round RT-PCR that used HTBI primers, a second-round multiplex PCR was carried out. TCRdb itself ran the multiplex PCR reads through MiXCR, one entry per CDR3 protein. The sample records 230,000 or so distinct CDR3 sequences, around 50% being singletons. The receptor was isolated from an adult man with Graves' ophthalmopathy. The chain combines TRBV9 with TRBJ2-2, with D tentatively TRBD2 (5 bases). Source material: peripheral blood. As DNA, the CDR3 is TGTGCCAGCAGCGCACCCAGTGAGGGAGTCACCGGGGAGCTGTTTTTT. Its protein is CASSAPSEGVTGELFF.